This TCR beta chain was recovered during a study of CD8+CD57+ T cells in acquired aplastic anemia. Turning to the study itself: When averaged, DNA from sorted CD4+ and CD8+ cells came to around 3 ug.

A word on this clonotype: The antigen is not known.

The CDR3 is made up of 14 amino acids. Trimming pared 5 bases from V and 2 bases from J, leaving 12 bases between. Looked up from germline, CDR1 is SEHNR and CDR2 is FQNEAQ (reference sequence). Study observations and caveats: Approximately 27 CD8+ CDR3 sequences occurred in both the patients and the controls. For CD8+ Simpson's diversity, patients and controls showed no significant difference.

Genomic DNA constituted the template upon which TCR beta VDJ and CDR3 profiling was performed. MiXCR, applied by TCRdb to the reads, yields one record per CDR3 protein. The sample consists of about 190,000 distinct CDR3 sequences, less than 65% of them appearing once. The TCR sequence derives from a human donor in good health, serving as a control. The V and J genes are TRBV7-9 and TRBJ2-5; D uncertain. Sequencing was performed on sorted CD4+, CD8+, or CD8+CD57+ T cells (not recorded which) from PBMCs. Here the CDR3 DNA reads TGTGCCAGCAGCAGACTCTTGGAACAAGAGACCCAGTACTTC. This sequence encodes CASSRLLEQETQYF.